The present TCR beta chain was sequenced within a study of blood T cell repertoires in COVID-19. Study at large: COVID-19 samples from acute and convalescent phases originated in the United States, Italy and Spain. PBMCs, B-cell-depleted T cells, or T cells provided the cDNA or gDNA that made up the material.

A remark on this clone: Other DNA sequences in this sample translate to the same CDR3.

Germline CDR1 SGHKS, CDR2 YYEKEE (reference sequence). The germline V and J ends were trimmed by 0 bases and 0 bases, with 12 bases remaining between them. The CDR3 consists of 17 residues. Two consecutive negative NP/OP PCR tests, clearance, or resolved symptoms defined Cohort 3 recovery. In the study's own analysis: Estimation of nucleated cell counts was performed using reference gene primer amplification. TCRdb's table, derived via immunoSEQ multiplex PCR, lists solely in-frame clones and lacks some. V and J calls and clone size are copied from that table; D and trimming were computed from the DNA. The repertoire holds approximately 470,000 clones, with around 90% as singletons.

The specimen sequenced was PBMCs or T cells enriched from blood (not recorded which). The chain joins TRBV5-5 to TRBJ1-4; TRBD1 might be the D (5 bases). The clonotype comes from a woman under 30 who had recovered from COVID-19. The CDR3 nucleotides are TGTGCCAGCAGCTTGGAGCAGGGAGGGACAACTAATGAAAAACTGTTTTTT. Its protein product is CASSLEQGGTTNEKLFF.